The clone carrying this T cell receptor (beta chain) has ten or more counts. This sample is drawn from a study of response to subunit inactivated influenza vaccine. TCRdb called the RT-PCR reads again in MiXCR, with one record for every CDR3 protein. The sample yields fewer than 250,000 distinct CDR3 sequences, over 13% seen once. The CDR3 covers 15 residues. Trimming took 3 bases from V and 0 from J, leaving 6 bases between them. Sequenced material: CD8+ T cells sorted from PBMCs, taken 5 to 6 days after vaccination. The chain combines TRBV12-3 or TRBV12-4 with TRBJ1-6; D unclear. This clonotype was sampled from a man aged 50 or older who received an inactivated influenza vaccine. Here the CDR3 reads CASSFESSYNSPLHF. CDR3 sequence (DNA): TGTGCCAGCAGTTTTGAGAGCTCCTATAATTCACCCCTCCACTTT.